The rows below give T cell receptor beta chains drawn from one sample of a study of T-cell memory formation after mild COVID-19. TCRdb re-analysed the 5' RACE reads in MiXCR, keeping a single row per CDR3 protein. The sample shows 310,000 or so distinct CDR3 sequences, approximately 16% of them seen only once. Sequences were obtained from PBMCs or a T cell subset sorted from them (not recorded which). These receptors all come from a man younger than 35 who had mild COVID-19 (a few samples of this study predate the infection). Cell type and time point are not known. Both conserved end residues are part of each CDR3. The D gene is left open where the match is weak. Clone size is stated in some rows and not others, as once, few, many or a class when expanded.

D	size	V	J	CDR3	DNA
NA	NA	TRBV20-1	TRBJ2-3	CSAPLTGFTDTQYF	TGCAGTGCGCCTCTTACAGGGTTCACAGATACGCAGTATTTT
TRBD1	few	TRBV5-1	TRBJ1-6	CASSLRTGGDSPLHF	TGCGCCAGCAGCTTGCGAACAGGGGGTGATTCACCCCTCCACTTT
NA	NA	TRBV12-3/TRBV12-4	TRBJ1-2	CASNTAGYGYTF	TGTGCCAGCAACACCGCGGGGTATGGCTACACCTTC
NA	few	TRBV11-2	TRBJ2-7	CASSNSGWGAVTYEQYF	TGTGCCAGCAGCAATTCGGGTTGGGGGGCGGTCACCTACGAGCAGTACTTC
TRBD2	NA	TRBV7-6	TRBJ2-7	CASSGTSGLEQYF	TGTGCCAGCAGCGGGACTAGCGGCCTCGAGCAGTACTTC
NA	few	TRBV6-5	TRBJ2-2	CASSYSGSGELFF	TGTGCCAGCAGTTACTCGGGGTCCGGGGAGCTGTTTTTT
NA	few	TRBV7-2	TRBJ1-1	CASSSSRRAVNTEAFF	TGTGCCAGCAGCTCCTCCCGAAGGGCGGTAAACACTGAAGCTTTCTTT
TRBD1	few	TRBV5-1	TRBJ1-1	CASSQRQGAWTEAFF	TGCGCCAGCAGCCAGAGACAGGGGGCGTGGACTGAAGCTTTCTTT
NA	NA	TRBV28	TRBJ1-5	CASSYPPNQSNQPQHF	TGTGCCAGCAGTTACCCCCCGAACCAGAGCAATCAGCCCCAGCATTTT
NA	few	TRBV9	TRBJ2-5	CASSVATGRETQYF	TGTGCCAGCAGCGTAGCTACAGGGCGCGAGACCCAGTACTTC
NA	NA	TRBV5-1	TRBJ2-5	CASSLSPRTETQYF	TGCGCCAGCAGCTTATCCCCACGGACGGAGACCCAGTACTTC
TRBD1	few	TRBV28	TRBJ2-7	CASREPGTGVSEQYF	TGTGCCAGCAGAGAACCCGGGACAGGGGTCTCCGAGCAGTACTTC
NA	NA	TRBV18	TRBJ1-6	CASSPLGLSTTGPISPLHF	TGTGCCAGCTCACCACTGGGTCTCTCCACGACAGGTCCCATCTCACCCCTCCACTTT
TRBD2	NA	TRBV7-7	TRBJ2-1	CASSRTSGENEQFF	TGTGCCAGCAGCAGGACTAGCGGGGAGAATGAGCAGTTCTTC
TRBD1	NA	TRBV28	TRBJ1-5	CASIGGGSPSNQPQHF	TGTGCCAGCATCGGAGGGGGCTCCCCTTCCAATCAGCCCCAGCATTTT
TRBD1	NA	TRBV7-3	TRBJ1-2	CASSLNEGQSYGYTF	TGTGCCAGCAGCTTAAATGAGGGACAGTCCTATGGCTACACCTTC
NA	few	TRBV3-1	TRBJ2-2	CASKQSPGELFF	TGTGCCAGCAAGCAGAGTCCCGGGGAGCTGTTTTTT
NA	NA	TRBV2	TRBJ2-4	CASSDIGDIQYF	TGTGCCAGCAGTGATATTGGGGACATTCAGTACTTC
NA	NA	TRBV5-6	TRBJ1-4	CASSHGAENEKLFF	TGTGCCAGCAGCCACGGGGCGGAGAATGAAAAACTGTTTTTT
TRBD1	NA	TRBV4-3	TRBJ1-2	CASSQGGTGAYGYTF	TGCGCCAGCAGCCAAGGGGGGACAGGGGCGTATGGCTACACCTTC
NA	NA	TRBV5-1	TRBJ1-1	CASSLGAGASVRGTEAFF	TGCGCCAGCAGCTTGGGGGCCGGGGCCAGTGTGAGAGGCACTGAAGCTTTCTTT
NA	NA	TRBV5-6	TRBJ2-2	CASNIRVGELFF	TGTGCCAGCAACATCAGGGTTGGGGAGCTGTTTTTT
TRBD1	few	TRBV11-2	TRBJ2-2	CASSSRTGLTGELFF	TGTGCCAGCAGTTCCCGGACAGGGCTCACCGGGGAGCTGTTTTTT
TRBD2	NA	TRBV12-3/TRBV12-4	TRBJ2-5	CASSKRGGQETQYF	TGTGCCAGCAGCAAGCGGGGGGGGCAAGAGACCCAGTACTTC
NA	few	TRBV7-8	TRBJ1-2	CASSPDSQSGYTF	TGTGCCAGCAGCCCTGACAGTCAAAGCGGCTACACCTTC
TRBD1	NA	TRBV10-3	TRBJ1-1	CAISEDRGSEAFF	TGTGCCATCAGTGAGGACAGGGGGTCTGAAGCTTTCTTT
TRBD2	few	TRBV20-1	TRBJ2-1	CSARSTGTSFDEQFF	TGCAGTGCTAGATCAACCGGGACTAGCTTCGACGAGCAGTTCTTC
NA	NA	TRBV6-5	TRBJ1-1	CASSRNDRIKAFF	TGTGCCAGCAGCCGCAATGACAGGATAAAAGCTTTCTTT
NA	NA	TRBV7-9	TRBJ1-1	CASRWEMNTEAFF	TGTGCCAGCAGATGGGAAATGAACACTGAAGCTTTCTTT
TRBD1	few	TRBV6-1	TRBJ2-2	CASGTGVTGELFF	TGTGCCAGTGGGACAGGGGTCACCGGGGAGCTGTTTTTT
NA	many	TRBV7-2	TRBJ1-5	CATGQGSHGQPQHF	TGTGCCACCGGTCAGGGATCCCACGGACAGCCCCAGCATTTT
TRBD2	many	TRBV2	TRBJ2-1	CASSELAGAYNEQFF	TGTGCCAGCAGTGAACTAGCGGGGGCCTACAATGAGCAGTTCTTC
NA	few	TRBV7-3	TRBJ2-1	CASSDGSYNEQFF	TGTGCCAGCAGCGACGGCTCCTACAATGAGCAGTTCTTC
TRBD1	NA	TRBV20-1	TRBJ1-2	CSASDSGTGFYGYTF	TGCAGTGCTTCTGATTCCGGGACAGGGTTTTATGGCTACACCTTC
TRBD1	few	TRBV6-5	TRBJ1-5	CASSPQGARNQPQHF	TGTGCCAGCAGTCCACAGGGGGCTCGCAATCAGCCCCAGCATTTT
NA	few	TRBV3-1	TRBJ2-3	CASSQGGIVTDTQYF	TGTGCCAGCAGCCAAGGGGGAATAGTCACAGATACGCAGTATTTT
TRBD2	NA	TRBV7-2	TRBJ2-1	CASSPSGGGSYNEQFF	TGTGCCAGCAGCCCCTCCGGGGGGGGGTCCTACAATGAGCAGTTCTTC
NA	few	TRBV5-1	TRBJ2-5	CASSLGKEETQYF	TGCGCCAGCAGTCTGGGAAAGGAAGAGACCCAGTACTTC
TRBD2	many	TRBV6-2/TRBV6-3	TRBJ2-7	CASRLAGSAYEQYF	TGTGCCAGCAGGTTAGCGGGTTCGGCCTACGAGCAGTACTTC
NA	few	TRBV5-1	TRBJ2-6	CASADRSGANVLTF	TGCGCCAGCGCTGACAGGTCTGGGGCCAACGTCCTCACTTTC
NA	few	TRBV6-1	TRBJ2-2	CASSEGGGAGELFF	TGTGCCAGCAGTGAGGGAGGGGGCGCCGGGGAGCTGTTTTTT
NA	NA	TRBV3-1	TRBJ2-7	CASSHPGSEQYF	TGTGCCAGCAGCCATCCGGGGTCCGAGCAGTACTTC
TRBD2	many	TRBV20-1	TRBJ2-5	CSARAAGAKTQYF	TGCAGTGCTAGAGCAGCGGGGGCCAAGACCCAGTACTTC
NA	many	TRBV12-3/TRBV12-4	TRBJ2-1	CASSSRGGGNEQFF	TGTGCCAGCAGTTCCCGAGGAGGGGGGAATGAGCAGTTCTTC
NA	few	TRBV7-2	TRBJ1-1	CASSLVVGAGTEAFF	TGTGCCAGCAGCTTAGTCGTGGGGGCGGGCACTGAAGCTTTCTTT
NA	NA	TRBV27	TRBJ2-1	CASSFVGNNEQFF	TGTGCCAGCAGTTTTGTGGGGAACAATGAGCAGTTCTTC
NA	many	TRBV18	TRBJ1-2	CASSPGNGANYGYTF	TGTGCCAGCTCACCTGGTAACGGAGCTAACTATGGCTACACCTTC
TRBD2	many	TRBV10-2	TRBJ2-7	CASRPGLAGGEQYF	TGCGCCAGCAGGCCGGGACTAGCGGGCGGGGAGCAGTACTTC
NA	NA	TRBV12-3/TRBV12-4	TRBJ1-1	CASGRSGTEAFF	TGTGCCAGCGGTCGGAGCGGGACTGAAGCTTTCTTT
NA	few	TRBV24-1	TRBJ2-3	CATSDSTTISTDTQYF	TGTGCCACCAGTGATTCGACGACTATATCCACAGATACGCAGTATTTT
NA	few	TRBV27	TRBJ2-2	CASSLFAIGADTGELFF	TGTGCCAGCAGTTTATTCGCCATCGGGGCGGACACCGGGGAGCTGTTTTTT
TRBD1	many	TRBV11-2	TRBJ2-2	CASSKTGQGSTGELFF	TGTGCCAGCAGCAAAACTGGACAGGGGAGCACCGGGGAGCTGTTTTTT